The 6 T cell receptor beta chains listed next were all sequenced from one sample in a study of cytomegalovirus exposure and HLA in healthy donors. The PCR was carried out with 60 Vbeta primers and 13 Jbeta primers. Produced via immunoSEQ multiplex PCR; TCRdb's table is partial and in-frame only. The sample shows fewer than 300,000 clones, 80% to 90% of them seen only once. The sample was PBMCs. Receptor source: a man in his forties in good health and CMV-seropositive.

The chain links TRBV10-2 to TRBJ1-2; D may be TRBD1 (6 bases). This CDR3 has 14 amino acids. Trimming shortened V by 4 bases and J by 8 bases, and 17 bases separated the two germline ends. Germline V gene sequence: CDR1 WSHSY, CDR2 SAAADI. In DNA, the CDR3 is TGCGCCAGCAGTGCGGGGGGGCGTAGGTGGGGCTACACCTTC. It is translated as CASSAGGRRWGYTF.

The genes are TRBV4-1 and TRBJ1-2; TRBD1 might be the D (5 bases). The length of the CDR3 is 15 residues. V lost 0 bases to trimming and J lost 4 bases, with 12 bases between them. Germline CDR1 and CDR2: MGHRA and YSYEKL. The CDR3: CASSQDGTPLYGYTF. CDR3 DNA sequence: TGCGCCAGCAGCCAAGACGGGACTCCGCTCTATGGCTACACCTTC.

V is TRBV10-3 and J is TRBJ2-1; the match to TRBD1 covers 8 bases. Germline assignment: CDR1 ENHRY and CDR2 SYGVKD. Unmatched junction bases numbered 6, after V lost 9 bases and J lost 2 bases. The CDR3 contains 14 residues. The CDR3 DNA sequence: TGTGCCATTTCAGGGGGCGCCGCCTACAATGAGCAGTTCTTC. This encodes CAISGGAAYNEQFF.

The chain combines TRBV19 with TRBJ2-7; 9 nucleotides align to TRBD2. The germline gives CDR1 LNHDA, CDR2 SQIVND (reference sequence). Trimming cost V 3 bases and J 4 bases; bases outside gene matches: 7. This CDR3 contains 15 residues. The DNA of the CDR3 is TGTGCCAGTAGTATTGAAGCGGGAGGCCCGTACGAGCAGTACTTC. Translation: CASSIEAGGPYEQYF.

V usage is TRBV28 and J usage is TRBJ1-5, with D maybe TRBD1 (5 bases). Per germline, CDR1 MDHEN and CDR2 SYDVKM. Trimming took off 4 bases at V and 2 bases at J, with 9 bases between the two ends. The CDR3 totals 14 residues. CDR3 sequence (DNA): TGTGCCAGCAGTTCAGGGTTCGGCAATCAGCCCCAGCATTTT. Protein: CASSSGFGNQPQHF.

The sample holds a few counts of this clone. This chain connects TRBV5-6 to TRBJ2-7; possibly TRBD1 for D (6 bases). The germline V gene has CDR1 SGHDT and CDR2 YYEEEE. The V end lost 4 bases, the J end lost 5 bases, and 16 bases lay between the germline ends. CDR3 length: 14 residues. In DNA form, the CDR3 reads TGTGCCAGCAGCGACCGGGACACTTTCCACGAGCAGTACTTC. This codes for CASSDRDTFHEQYF.